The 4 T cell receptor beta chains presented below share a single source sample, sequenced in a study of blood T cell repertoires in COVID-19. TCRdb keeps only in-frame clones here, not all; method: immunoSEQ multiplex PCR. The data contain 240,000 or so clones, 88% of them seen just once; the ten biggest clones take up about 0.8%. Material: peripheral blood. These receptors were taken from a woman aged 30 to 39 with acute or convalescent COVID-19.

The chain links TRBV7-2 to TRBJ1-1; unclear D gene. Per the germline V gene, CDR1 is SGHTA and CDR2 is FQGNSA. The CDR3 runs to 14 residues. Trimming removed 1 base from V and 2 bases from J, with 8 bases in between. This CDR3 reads CASSLGARNTEAFF. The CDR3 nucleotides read TGTGCCAGCAGCTTAGGGGCCAGAAACACTGAAGCTTTCTTT. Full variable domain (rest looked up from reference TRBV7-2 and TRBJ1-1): GAGVSQSPSNKVTEKGKDVELRCDPISGHTALYWYRQSLGQGLEFLIYFQGNSAPDKSGLPSDRFSAERTGGSVSTLTIQRTQQEDSAVYLCASSLGARNTEAFFGQGTRLTVV.

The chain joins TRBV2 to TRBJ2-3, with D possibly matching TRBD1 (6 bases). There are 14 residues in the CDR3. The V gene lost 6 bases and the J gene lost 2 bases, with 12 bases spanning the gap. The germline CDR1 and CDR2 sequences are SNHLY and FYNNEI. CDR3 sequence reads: CASRSDSHTDTQYF. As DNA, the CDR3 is TGTGCCAGCAGGTCGGACAGCCACACAGATACGCAGTATTTT.

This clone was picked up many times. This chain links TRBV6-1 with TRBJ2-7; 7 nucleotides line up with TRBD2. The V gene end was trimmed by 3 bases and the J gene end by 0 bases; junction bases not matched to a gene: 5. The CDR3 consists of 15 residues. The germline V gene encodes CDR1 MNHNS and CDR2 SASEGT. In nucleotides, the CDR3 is TGTGCCAGCAGTGACACCGGGACTATCTCCTACGAGCAGTACTTC. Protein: CASSDTGTISYEQYF.

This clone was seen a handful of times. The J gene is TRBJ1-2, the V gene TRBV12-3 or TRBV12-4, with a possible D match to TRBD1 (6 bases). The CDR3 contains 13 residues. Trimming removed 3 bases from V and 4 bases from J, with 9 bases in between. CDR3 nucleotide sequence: TGTGCCAGCAGTTTTAGGGGGTTCTATGGCTACACCTTC. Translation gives CASSFRGFYGYTF.